A single sample is the source of the 32 T cell receptor beta chains below, sequenced in a study of T cells after yellow fever vaccination. One entry per CDR3 protein results from TCRdb running MiXCR on the 5' RACE reads. The sample carries 9,500 to 15,000 distinct CDR3 sequences, about 5% recorded once. Source: PBMCs, either bulk or a sorted T-cell subset (CD4+, CD8+, memory, or dextramer-sorted; not recorded which), taken on the day of the yellow fever booster vaccination. The source of these receptors is a man younger than 45 who received the YFV17D yellow fever vaccine.

This clonotype has at least ten counts. The chain employs TRBV4-3 and TRBJ1-4; 7 positions agree with TRBD1. Trimming cost V 1 base and J 3 bases; bases outside gene matches: 5. The CDR3 runs to 16 residues. Germline assignment: CDR1 LGHNA and CDR2 YSLEER. DNA of the CDR3: TGCGCCAGCAGCCAAGCTCCGACAGGGCCTAATGAAAAACTGTTTTTT. Residues: CASSQAPTGPNEKLFF.

By its share, this clonotype is medium-sized. The CDR3 DNA reads as TGTGCCAGCAGCTTGTCACCGGGACAGAGCATTTACGAGCAGTACTTC. This gives the protein CASSLSPGQSIYEQYF. The chain joins TRBV7-3 to TRBJ2-7; 7 positions match TRBD1. Germline lookup yields CDR1 SGHTA and CDR2 FQGTGA. The CDR3 is 16 amino acids. V lost 3 bases and J lost 4; bases outside the gene matches: 12.

This clonotype was counted ten times or more. The chain recombines TRBV18 with TRBJ2-1; D remains unclear. The germline V gene has CDR1 KGHSH and CDR2 LQKENI. The CDR3 covers 12 residues. Trimming removed 3 bases at V and 8 bases at J, with 8 bases between. DNA of the CDR3: TGTGCCAGCTCACCCCGGGCGGATGAGCAGTTCTTC. It codes for CASSPRADEQFF.

This clonotype was detected many times. The chain employs TRBV20-1 and TRBJ1-1; D unresolved. This CDR3 comprises 12 residues. The V end lost 5 bases, the J end lost 1 base, and 8 bases lay between the germline ends. CDR1 is DFQATT and CDR2 is SNEGSKA in the germline V gene (reference sequence). DNA for the CDR3: TGCAGTGCTCTGGTAGCGAACACTGAAGCTTTCTTT. Translation gives CSALVANTEAFF.

This clonotype has a count of ten or more. The gene calls are TRBV10-2 and TRBJ1-2; no reliable D call. Germline V gives CDR1 WSHSY, CDR2 SAAADI. The V gene lost 5 bases and the J gene lost 5 bases, with 9 bases spanning the gap. This CDR3 has 12 residues. CDR3 DNA sequence: TGCGCCAGCAGTCCAGGAAAGTATGGCTACACCTTC. Its translation is CASSPGKYGYTF.

In this sample, this clonotype is medium-sized. This rearrangement joins TRBV5-1 to TRBJ2-7, with TRBD1 identical over 10 bases. V trimming: 4 bases; J trimming: 6 bases; junction bases outside the gene matches: 10. CDR3 length: 15 amino acids. The germline CDR1 and CDR2 sequences are SGHRS and YFSETQ. This chain's CDR3 is CASSPGRGQGSEQYF. CDR3 nucleotides: TGCGCCAGCAGCCCCGGAAGGGGACAGGGGTCCGAGCAGTACTTC.

The sample holds many counts of this clonotype. The rearrangement links TRBV9 to TRBJ1-5, with 8 bases aligning to TRBD1. The V gene's germline CDR1 is SGDLS and CDR2 YYNGEE. V gave up 0 bases and J gave up 3 bases; unmatched junction bases: 2. The CDR3 is 15 amino acids. CDR3 nucleotides: TGTGCCAGCAGCGTAGGACAGGGGCCCAATCAGCCCCAGCATTTT. Protein sequence: CASSVGQGPNQPQHF.

This clonotype was seen many times. This chain joins TRBV4-1 and TRBJ1-2, with D maybe TRBD1 (5 bases). This CDR3 has 13 amino acids. V was pared by 1 base and J by 4 bases, with 7 bases between. The germline gives CDR1 MGHRA, CDR2 YSYEKL. The CDR3 DNA reads as TGCGCCAGCAGCCAAGGAGACAGCTATGGCTACACCTTC. It yields the protein CASSQGDSYGYTF.

This clonotype has at least ten counts. CDR3 nucleotide sequence: TGTGCCAGCAGTTACCTTGACAGGGGGCGCACCGGGGAGCTGTTTTTT. It codes for CASSYLDRGRTGELFF. V is TRBV6-2 or TRBV6-3 and J is TRBJ2-2; 10 positions agree with TRBD1. CDR3 size: 16 residues. Looked up from germline, CDR1 is MNHEY and CDR2 is SVGEGT. Trimming removed 2 bases from V and 4 bases from J; junction bases left unmatched: 4.

V and J are TRBV10-3 and TRBJ2-6, with D perhaps matching TRBD2 (7 bases). Trimming stripped 4 bases from V and 2 bases from J, with 21 bases between. The CDR3 totals 19 residues. Looked up from germline, CDR1 is ENHRY and CDR2 is SYGVKD. The CDR3 DNA follows: TGTGCCATCAGTGGGCAGGGAGGGCAGGGGACTACTGGGGCCAACGTCCTGACTTTC. Protein sequence: CAISGQGGQGTTGANVLTF.

This clonotype is medium-sized in the sample. The chain carries TRBV20-1 and TRBJ2-2; 7 bases line up with TRBD2. The V gene end was trimmed by 7 bases and the J gene end by 4 bases; junction bases not matched to a gene: 6. This CDR3 comprises 13 residues. Germline CDR1 DFQATT, CDR2 SNEGSKA (reference sequence). Here the CDR3 DNA reads TGCAGTGGTACGGGGGGAGGCACCGGGGAGCTGTTTTTT. It codes for CSGTGGGTGELFF.

This clonotype was picked up many times. The V gene is TRBV10-2, the J gene TRBJ1-2; weak D call: TRBD1 (5 bases). CDR1 and CDR2 (germline): WSHSY, SAAADI. Trimming pared 6 bases from V and 2 bases from J, leaving 16 bases between. The CDR3 length is 15 residues. DNA for the CDR3: TGCGCCAGCAGAGTTAATGCCGGGACCAACTATGGCTACACCTTC. Residues: CASRVNAGTNYGYTF.

This clonotype showed up many times. The V gene is TRBV7-2, the J gene TRBJ1-5; D not certain. This CDR3 spans 14 amino acids. Trimming left V 5 bases short and J 5 bases short, with 13 bases between. In germline, CDR1 is SGHTA, CDR2 FQGNSA. CDR3 coding DNA: TGTGCCAGCAGCCGGACCGGGGTGTATCAGCCCCAGCATTTT. Protein sequence: CASSRTGVYQPQHF.

This clonotype is deemed medium-sized. This chain links TRBV19 with TRBJ2-3; D remains ambiguous. Trimming shortened V by 1 base and J by 0 bases, and 5 bases separated the two germline ends. Germline V lookup: CDR1 LNHDA, CDR2 SQIVND (reference sequence). The CDR3 extends over 14 amino acids. CDR3 in amino acids: CASSIAASTDTQYF. Here the CDR3 DNA reads TGTGCCAGTAGTATAGCGGCTAGCACAGATACGCAGTATTTT. Full variable domain (outside the CDR3, taken from reference TRBV19 and TRBJ2-3): DGGITQSPKYLFRKEGQNVTLSCEQNLNHDAMYWYRQDPGQGLRLIYYSQIVNDFQKGDIAEGYSVSREKKESFPLTVTSAQKNPTAFYLCASSIAASTDTQYFGPGTRLTVL.

There are many counts of this clonotype. This chain links TRBV20-1 with TRBJ1-5; 9 nucleotides line up with TRBD1. Germline CDR1 DFQATT, CDR2 SNEGSKA (reference sequence). CDR3 length equals 13 residues. With 6 bases clipped from V and 4 bases from J, the junction kept 4 bases outside the gene matches. CDR3 nucleotide sequence: TGCAGTGCGGCCGGGACAGGGAATCAGCCCCAGCATTTT. Translating gives CSAAGTGNQPQHF.

This clonotype was observed at least ten times. The chain joins TRBV3-1 to TRBJ2-7; D gene ambiguous. The CDR3 extends over 13 amino acids. The germline V gene has CDR1 LGHDT and CDR2 YNNKEL (reference sequence). With 2 bases removed from V and 5 bases from J, the gap between germline ends came to 10 bases. This CDR3 reads CASSQLDGDEQYF. The CDR3 DNA sequence: TGTGCCAGCAGCCAACTTGACGGAGACGAGCAGTACTTC.

This clonotype was detected many times. CDR3 loop: CAWSREAGQPQHF. CDR3 DNA: TGTGCCTGGAGTAGGGAGGCGGGCCAGCCCCAGCATTTT. V gene TRBV30 combines with J gene TRBJ1-5, with D unclear. Germline V gene sequence: CDR1 GTSNPN, CDR2 SVGIG (reference sequence). Trimming removed 2 bases from V and 7 bases from J, with 12 bases in between. The CDR3 runs 13 residues.

By sample fraction, this clonotype is medium-sized. The rearrangement uses TRBV20-1 and TRBJ2-1, with 11 bases fitting TRBD2. CDR1 DFQATT and CDR2 SNEGSKA come from the germline V gene (reference sequence). Trimming removed 5 bases from V and 7 bases from J; junction bases left unmatched: 7. CDR3 length: 14 residues. DNA of the CDR3: TGCAGTGCTCCGCTAGCGGGAGGTCGGAATGAGCAGTTCTTC. This sequence encodes CSAPLAGGRNEQFF.

By proportion, this clonotype is medium-sized. The chain has TRBV18 and TRBJ2-4, with D tentatively TRBD1 (6 bases). The CDR3 is 17 amino acids. The germline gives CDR1 KGHSH, CDR2 LQKENI. V was clipped by 1 base and J by 0 bases, with 13 bases between them. The CDR3 loop reads CASSPRAGQLAKNIQYF. In nucleotides, the CDR3 is TGTGCCAGCTCACCACGCGCTGGACAGCTAGCCAAAAACATTCAGTACTTC.

This clonotype was counted at least ten times. The rearrangement joins TRBV5-6 to TRBJ1-1; 9 positions agree with TRBD1. The germline gives CDR1 SGHDT, CDR2 YYEEEE. Trimming removed 4 bases from V and 3 bases from J; junction bases left unmatched: 7. The CDR3 spans 15 residues. CDR3 nucleotide sequence: TGTGCCAGCAGCCAACTGGGACAGGGCGACACTGAAGCTTTCTTT. Translated: CASSQLGQGDTEAFF.

In this sample, this clonotype is medium-sized (0.01 to 0.1%). The chain combines TRBV3-1 with TRBJ2-7; unclear D gene. The CDR3 length is 11 residues. In germline, CDR1 is LGHDT, CDR2 YNNKEL (reference sequence). The V end lost 5 bases, the J end lost 7 bases, and 9 bases lay between the germline ends. This CDR3 is CASSLVGEQYF. CDR3 nucleotides: TGTGCCAGCAGCTTAGTGGGGGAGCAGTACTTC.

This clonotype is medium-sized in the sample. The rearrangement uses TRBV4-3 and TRBJ2-1; 7 nucleotides line up with TRBD2. The V segment lost 3 bases and the J segment 2 bases; nucleotides outside the gene matches: 4. This CDR3 is 15 amino acids long. Germline V lookup: CDR1 LGHNA, CDR2 YSLEER. The CDR3 loop reads CASSHPGGAYNEQFF. CDR3 sequence (DNA): TGCGCCAGCAGCCACCCGGGAGGAGCCTACAATGAGCAGTTCTTC.

This clonotype was observed at least ten times. This chain joins TRBV6-2 or TRBV6-3 and TRBJ2-3; 8 nucleotides line up with TRBD1. Trimming removed 6 bases from V and 2 bases from J; junction bases left unmatched: 7. The V gene's germline CDR1 is MNHEY and CDR2 SVGEGT. CDR3 size: 15 residues. CDR3 residues: CASSRQGMLTDTQYF. In nucleotides, the CDR3 is TGTGCCAGCAGCCGACAGGGGATGCTCACAGATACGCAGTATTTT.

Many counts were recorded for this clonotype. This chain uses TRBV20-1 with TRBJ2-1; 8 bases align to TRBD2. Trimming removed 6 bases from V and 5 bases from J; junction bases left unmatched: 6. Per germline, CDR1 DFQATT and CDR2 SNEGSKA (reference sequence). This CDR3 is built from 13 residues. The CDR3 loop reads CSAQRGRDNEQFF. Here the CDR3 DNA reads TGCAGTGCCCAGCGGGGGAGGGACAATGAGCAGTTCTTC.

This clonotype ranks as medium-sized. The V call is TRBV9, the J call TRBJ2-5; D is undetermined. CDR3 size: 13 residues. The germline V gene encodes CDR1 SGDLS and CDR2 YYNGEE. The V gene lost 0 bases and the J gene lost 3 bases, with 6 bases spanning the gap. CDR3: CASSVGSKETQYF. The CDR3 DNA reads as TGTGCCAGCAGCGTAGGGTCGAAAGAGACCCAGTACTTC.

This clonotype appeared many times. The rearrangement uses TRBV29-1 and TRBJ2-3; 11 nucleotides align to TRBD1. V lost 5 bases, J lost 5 bases, and 6 bases stayed unmatched. The CDR3 has 14 amino acids. CDR1 SQVTM and CDR2 ANQGSEA come from the germline V gene. The CDR3 sequence: CSVKDRGHVDTQYF. CDR3 in DNA: TGCAGCGTTAAGGACAGGGGGCATGTAGATACGCAGTATTTT.

Many counts were recorded for this clonotype. The chain recombines TRBV7-2 with TRBJ2-1; 9 bases line up with TRBD2. Germline trimming cut 10 bases from V and 8 bases from J; bases unmatched to any gene: 12. The CDR3 spans 14 residues. Germline V gene lookup returns CDR1 SGHTA and CDR2 FQGNSA. The DNA of the CDR3 is TGTGCCACCCGGGGTGCGGGAGGGAGCTATGAGCAGTTCTTC. This encodes CATRGAGGSYEQFF.

The rearrangement joins TRBV7-8 to TRBJ2-7; 7 positions agree with TRBD2. Germline V gives CDR1 SGHVS, CDR2 FQNEAQ. The V gene end was trimmed by 8 bases and the J gene end by 2 bases; junction bases not matched to a gene: 12. The CDR3 is made up of 15 amino acids. The CDR3 reads CASQFQSSGTYEQYF. The CDR3 DNA is TGTGCCAGCCAATTCCAATCTAGCGGAACCTACGAGCAGTACTTC.

This clonotype was recorded at least ten times. The chain recombines TRBV29-1 with TRBJ2-1, with 9 bases aligning to TRBD1. The CDR3 sequence is 12 residues long. From germline, CDR1 is SQVTM and CDR2 ANQGSEA. Trimming at V came to 7 bases and at J to 4 bases, leaving 2 bases not matched to a gene. The CDR3 is CSAGQGYNEQFF. The CDR3 nucleotides read TGCAGCGCGGGACAGGGATACAATGAGCAGTTCTTC.

The sample holds many counts of this clonotype. The V call is TRBV20-1, the J call TRBJ1-4, with D possibly TRBD1 on 5 matching bases. The CDR3 totals 13 residues. Trimming removed 4 bases from V and 7 bases from J, with 13 bases in between. Germline V gene sequence: CDR1 DFQATT, CDR2 SNEGSKA (reference sequence). The CDR3 region has the DNA TGCAGTGCTACCCAGGGATTACGTGAAAAACTGTTTTTT. It specifies CSATQGLREKLFF.

In its sample, this clonotype ranks as medium-sized. The chain uses TRBV29-1 and TRBJ2-7, with 8 positions matching TRBD1. Germline lookup yields CDR1 SQVTM and CDR2 ANQGSEA. Unmatched junction bases numbered 4, after V lost 3 bases and J lost 3 bases. The CDR3 loop spans 13 amino acids. CDR3 in DNA: TGCAGCGTTGAGGGACAGGCAAACTACGAGCAGTACTTC. Translating gives CSVEGQANYEQYF.

In its sample, this clonotype was seen many times. The chain employs TRBV7-2 and TRBJ2-5, with D possibly TRBD1 on 5 matching bases. This CDR3 is built from 13 residues. The V gene's germline CDR1 is SGHTA and CDR2 FQGNSA. V was cut by 5 bases and J by 5 bases, with 12 bases left in between. The CDR3, as DNA: TGTGCCAGCAGCCTAGGGGAATTGGAGACCCAGTACTTC. It specifies CASSLGELETQYF.